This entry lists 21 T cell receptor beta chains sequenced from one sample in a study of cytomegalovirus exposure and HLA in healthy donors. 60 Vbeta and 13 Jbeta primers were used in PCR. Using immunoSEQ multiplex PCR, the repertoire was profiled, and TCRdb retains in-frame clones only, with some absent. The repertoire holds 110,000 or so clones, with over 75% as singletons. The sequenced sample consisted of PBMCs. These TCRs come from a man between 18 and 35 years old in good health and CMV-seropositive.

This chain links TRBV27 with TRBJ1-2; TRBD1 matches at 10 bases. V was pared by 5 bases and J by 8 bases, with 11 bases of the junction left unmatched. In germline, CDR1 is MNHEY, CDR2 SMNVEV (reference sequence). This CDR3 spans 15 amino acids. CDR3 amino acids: CASSTSGTGAGGYTF. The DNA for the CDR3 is TGTGCCAGCAGTACATCCGGGACAGGGGCTGGAGGCTACACCTTC.

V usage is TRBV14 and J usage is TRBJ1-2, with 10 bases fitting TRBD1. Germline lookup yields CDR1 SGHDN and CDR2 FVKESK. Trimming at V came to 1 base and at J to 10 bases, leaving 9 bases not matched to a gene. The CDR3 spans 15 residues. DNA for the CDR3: TGTGCCAGCAGCCAAGTTTTTCGGGACAGGGGCGACTACACCTTC. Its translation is CASSQVFRDRGDYTF.

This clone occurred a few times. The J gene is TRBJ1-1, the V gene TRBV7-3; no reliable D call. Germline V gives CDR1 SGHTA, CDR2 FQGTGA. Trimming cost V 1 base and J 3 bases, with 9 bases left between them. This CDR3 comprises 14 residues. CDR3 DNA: TGTGCCAGCAGCTTAATCGGAGCGGACACTGAAGCTTTCTTT. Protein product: CASSLIGADTEAFF.

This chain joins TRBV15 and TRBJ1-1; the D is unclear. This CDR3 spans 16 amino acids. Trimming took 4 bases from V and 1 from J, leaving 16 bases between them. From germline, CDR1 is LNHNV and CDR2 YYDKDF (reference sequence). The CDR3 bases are TGTGCCACCAGCACCCCAGTCGGGGTGGGGAACACTGAAGCTTTCTTT. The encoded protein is CATSTPVGVGNTEAFF. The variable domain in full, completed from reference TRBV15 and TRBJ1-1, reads DAMVIQNPRYQVTQFGKPVTLSCSQTLNHNVMYWYQQKSSQAPKLLFHYYDKDFNNEADTPDNFQSRRPNTSFCFLDIRSPGLGDTAMYLCATSTPVGVGNTEAFFGQGTRLTVV.

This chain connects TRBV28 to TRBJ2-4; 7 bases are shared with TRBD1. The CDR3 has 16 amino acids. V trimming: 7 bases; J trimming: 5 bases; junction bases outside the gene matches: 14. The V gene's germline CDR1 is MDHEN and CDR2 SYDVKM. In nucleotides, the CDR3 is TGTGCCAGCACCTCCCCCAACAGGGGAGAGGAAAACATTCAGTACTTC. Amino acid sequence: CASTSPNRGEENIQYF.

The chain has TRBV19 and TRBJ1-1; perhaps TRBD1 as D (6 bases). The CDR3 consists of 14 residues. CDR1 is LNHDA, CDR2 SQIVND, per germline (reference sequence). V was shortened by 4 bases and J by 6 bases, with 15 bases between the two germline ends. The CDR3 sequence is CASSTQGRMSEAFF. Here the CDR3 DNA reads TGTGCCAGTAGTACGCAGGGGAGAATGTCTGAAGCTTTCTTT.

The CDR3 DNA is TGCGCCAGCAGTGAGGGGACTAGCGGTTACAATGAGCAGTTCTTC. It codes for CASSEGTSGYNEQFF. The chain couples TRBV10-1 to TRBJ2-1; 11 positions agree with TRBD2. V shed 2 bases and J 4 bases; nucleotides not matched to a gene: 1. Per germline, CDR1 WNHNN and CDR2 SYGVQD (reference sequence). The CDR3 is 15 amino acids.

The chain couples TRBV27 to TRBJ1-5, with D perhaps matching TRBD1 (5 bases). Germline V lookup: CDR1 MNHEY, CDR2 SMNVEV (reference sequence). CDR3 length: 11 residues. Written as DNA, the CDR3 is TGTCGGGGGGGAACCGATCAGCCCCAGCATTTT. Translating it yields CRGGTDQPQHF.

CDR3 nucleotide sequence: TGTGCCAGCAGTCCGAACGGCGGGGAGCAGTACTTC. It is translated as CASSPNGGEQYF. The chain carries TRBV27 and TRBJ2-5, with a possible D match to TRBD2 (6 bases). V lost 5 bases and J 11 bases, leaving 15 bases between the germline ends. The germline V gene has CDR1 MNHEY and CDR2 SMNVEV (reference sequence). This CDR3 spans 12 amino acids.

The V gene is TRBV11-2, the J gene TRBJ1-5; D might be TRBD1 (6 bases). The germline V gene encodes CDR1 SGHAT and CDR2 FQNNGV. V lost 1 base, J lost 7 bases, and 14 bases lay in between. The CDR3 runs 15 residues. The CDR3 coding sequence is TGTGCCAGCAGCTTAGGGACAGTTCTAGGACAGCCCCAGCATTTT. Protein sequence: CASSLGTVLGQPQHF.

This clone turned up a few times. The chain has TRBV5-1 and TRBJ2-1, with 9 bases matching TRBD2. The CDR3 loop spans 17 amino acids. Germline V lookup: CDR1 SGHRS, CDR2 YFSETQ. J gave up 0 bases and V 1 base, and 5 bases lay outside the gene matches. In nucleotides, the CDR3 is TGCGCCAGCAGCTTGCGCCGACTAGCGGCCTCCTACAATGAGCAGTTCTTC. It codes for CASSLRRLAASYNEQFF. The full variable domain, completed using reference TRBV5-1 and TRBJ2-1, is KAGVTQTPRYLIKTRGQQVTLSCSPISGHRSVSWYQQTPGQGLQFLFEYFSETQRNKGNFPGRFSGRQFSNSRSEMNVSTLELGDSALYLCASSLRRLAASYNEQFFGPGTRLTVL.

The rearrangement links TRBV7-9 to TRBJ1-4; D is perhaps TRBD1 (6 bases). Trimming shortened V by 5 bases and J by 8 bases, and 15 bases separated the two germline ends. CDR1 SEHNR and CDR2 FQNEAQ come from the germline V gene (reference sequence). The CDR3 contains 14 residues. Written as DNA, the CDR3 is TGTGCCAGCAGCCCGATCGAGGGGGGGGAAAAACTGTTTTTT. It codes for CASSPIEGGEKLFF.

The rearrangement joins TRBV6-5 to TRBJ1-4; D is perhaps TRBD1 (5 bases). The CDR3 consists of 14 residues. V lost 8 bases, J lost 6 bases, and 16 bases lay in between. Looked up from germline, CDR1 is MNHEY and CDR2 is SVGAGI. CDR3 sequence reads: CASRQGGGDEKLFF. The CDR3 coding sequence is TGTGCCAGCCGGCAGGGCGGGGGTGATGAAAAACTGTTTTTT.

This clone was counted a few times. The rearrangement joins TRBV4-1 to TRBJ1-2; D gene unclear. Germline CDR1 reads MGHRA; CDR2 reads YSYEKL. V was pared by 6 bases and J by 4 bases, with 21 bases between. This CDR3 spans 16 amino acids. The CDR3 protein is CASRSNRGPRPYGYTF. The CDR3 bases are TGCGCCAGCAGGAGCAACCGGGGTCCACGACCCTATGGCTACACCTTC.

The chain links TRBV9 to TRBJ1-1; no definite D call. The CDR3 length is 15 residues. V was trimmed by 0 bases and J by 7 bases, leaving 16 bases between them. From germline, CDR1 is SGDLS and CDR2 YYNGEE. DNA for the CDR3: TGTGCCAGCAGCGTAGATATTTCAGCGGATCGTGAAGCTTTCTTT. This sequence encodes CASSVDISADREAFF.

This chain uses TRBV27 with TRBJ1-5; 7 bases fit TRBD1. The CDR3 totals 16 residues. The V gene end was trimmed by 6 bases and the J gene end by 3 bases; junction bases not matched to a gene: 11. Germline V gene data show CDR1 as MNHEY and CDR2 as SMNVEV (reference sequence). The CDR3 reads CASSPLTGVNNQPQHF. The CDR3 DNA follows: TGTGCCAGCAGCCCACTCACAGGGGTGAACAATCAGCCCCAGCATTTT.

CDR3 nucleotide sequence: TGTGCCGCTTGTATGGACAGGGAGTCTGAAGCTTTCTTT. Translating it yields CAACMDRESEAFF. The chain joins TRBV2 to TRBJ1-1; 8 bases fit TRBD1. The CDR3 loop spans 13 amino acids. The germline V gene encodes CDR1 SNHLY and CDR2 FYNNEI. With 11 bases clipped from V and 6 bases from J, the junction kept 11 bases outside the gene matches.

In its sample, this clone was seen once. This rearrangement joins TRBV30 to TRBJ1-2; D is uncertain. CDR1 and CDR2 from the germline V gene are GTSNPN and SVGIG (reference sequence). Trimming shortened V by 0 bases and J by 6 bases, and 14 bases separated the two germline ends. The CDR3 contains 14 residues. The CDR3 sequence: CAWSVSGFSDGYTF. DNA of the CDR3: TGTGCCTGGAGTGTATCTGGTTTCAGCGATGGCTACACCTTC.

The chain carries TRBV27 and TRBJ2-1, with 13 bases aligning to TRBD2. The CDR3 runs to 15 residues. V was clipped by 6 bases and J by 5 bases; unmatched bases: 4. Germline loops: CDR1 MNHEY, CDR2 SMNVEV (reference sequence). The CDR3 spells CASRGLAGSHNEQFF. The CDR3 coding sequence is TGTGCCAGCAGGGGACTAGCGGGAAGCCACAATGAGCAGTTCTTC.

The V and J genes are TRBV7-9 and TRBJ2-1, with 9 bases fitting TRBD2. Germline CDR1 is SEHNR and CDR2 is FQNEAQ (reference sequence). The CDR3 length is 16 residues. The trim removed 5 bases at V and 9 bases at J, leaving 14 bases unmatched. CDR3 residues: CASSRPELAGKPEQFF. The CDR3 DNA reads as TGTGCCAGCAGCCGTCCGGAACTAGCGGGTAAACCTGAGCAGTTCTTC.

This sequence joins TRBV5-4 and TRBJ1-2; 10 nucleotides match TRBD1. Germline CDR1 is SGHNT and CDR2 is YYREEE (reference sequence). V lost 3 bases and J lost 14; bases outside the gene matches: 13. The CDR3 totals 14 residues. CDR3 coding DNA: TGTGCCAGCAGCTCCGGACAGGGGGAGCCCCCCTCTACCTTC. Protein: CASSSGQGEPPSTF.